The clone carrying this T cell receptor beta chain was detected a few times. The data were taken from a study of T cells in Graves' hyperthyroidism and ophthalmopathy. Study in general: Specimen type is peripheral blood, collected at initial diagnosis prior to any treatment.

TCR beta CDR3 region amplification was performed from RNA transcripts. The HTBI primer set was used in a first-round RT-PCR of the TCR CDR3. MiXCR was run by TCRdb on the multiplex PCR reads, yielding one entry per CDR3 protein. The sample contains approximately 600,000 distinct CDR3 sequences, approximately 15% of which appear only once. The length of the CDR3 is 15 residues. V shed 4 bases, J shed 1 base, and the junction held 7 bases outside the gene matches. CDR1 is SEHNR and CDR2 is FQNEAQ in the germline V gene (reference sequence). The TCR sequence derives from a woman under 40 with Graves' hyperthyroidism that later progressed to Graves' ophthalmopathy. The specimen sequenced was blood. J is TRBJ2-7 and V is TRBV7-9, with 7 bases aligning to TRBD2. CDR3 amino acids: CASSSRLAESYEQYF. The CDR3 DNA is TGTGCCAGCAGCTCCCGTCTAGCGGAATCCTACGAGCAGTACTTC. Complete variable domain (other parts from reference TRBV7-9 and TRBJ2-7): DTGVSQNPRHKITKRGQNVTFRCDPISEHNRLYWYRQTLGQGPEFLTYFQNEAQLEKSRLLSDRFSAERPKGSFSTLEIQRTEQGDSAMYLCASSSRLAESYEQYFGPGTRLTVT.